The entry that follows covers one T cell receptor beta chain sequence. From germline, CDR1 is MNHEY and CDR2 SVGEGT. V gave up 0 bases and J gave up 4 bases, with 12 bases separating them. The CDR3 contains 15 residues. The data belong to a study of identical twins. Each CDR3 protein is one row after TCRdb ran MiXCR on the 5' RACE reads. The profile shows about 790,000 distinct CDR3 sequences, roughly 18% of them singletons. The sample was also linked to a second study, of T cells expressing NK-cell markers.

What was sequenced was PBMCs. The genes are TRBV6-2 or TRBV6-3 and TRBJ1-2; D may be TRBD1 (6 bases). The clonotype was recovered from a woman aged 18 to 35 in good health. CDR3 coding DNA: TGTGCCAGCAGTTACTCTGGGGGGGCGGGCTATGGCTACACCTTC. As protein: CASSYSGGAGYGYTF.